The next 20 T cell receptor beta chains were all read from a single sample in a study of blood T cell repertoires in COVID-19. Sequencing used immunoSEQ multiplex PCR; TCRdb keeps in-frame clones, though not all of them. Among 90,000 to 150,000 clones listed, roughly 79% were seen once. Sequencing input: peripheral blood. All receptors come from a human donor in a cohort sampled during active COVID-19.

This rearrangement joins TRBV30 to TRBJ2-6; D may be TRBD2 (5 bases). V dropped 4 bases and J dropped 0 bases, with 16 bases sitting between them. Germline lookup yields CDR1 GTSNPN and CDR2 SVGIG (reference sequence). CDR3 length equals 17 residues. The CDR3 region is CAWNRLLRGSGANVLTF. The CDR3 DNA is TGTGCCTGGAATCGGCTCCTACGGGGCTCTGGGGCCAACGTCCTGACTTTC.

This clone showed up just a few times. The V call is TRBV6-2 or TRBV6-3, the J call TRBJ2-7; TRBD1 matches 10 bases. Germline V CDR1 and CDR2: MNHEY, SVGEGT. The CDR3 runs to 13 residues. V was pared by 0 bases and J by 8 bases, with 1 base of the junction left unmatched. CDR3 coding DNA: TGTGCCAGCAGTTACTCGGGACAGGGGAAGCAGTACTTC. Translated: CASSYSGQGKQYF.

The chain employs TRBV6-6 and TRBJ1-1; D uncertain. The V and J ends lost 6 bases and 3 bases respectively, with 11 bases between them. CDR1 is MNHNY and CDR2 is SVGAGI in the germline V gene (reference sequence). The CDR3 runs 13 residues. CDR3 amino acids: CASSPLGDTEAFF. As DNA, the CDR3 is TGTGCCAGCAGCCCCCTCGGGGACACTGAAGCTTTCTTT.

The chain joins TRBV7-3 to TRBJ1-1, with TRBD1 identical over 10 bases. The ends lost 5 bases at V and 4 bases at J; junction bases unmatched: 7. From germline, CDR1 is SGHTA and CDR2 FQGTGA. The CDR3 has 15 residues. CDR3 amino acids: CASSPSTGGVTEAFF. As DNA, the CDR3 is TGTGCCAGCAGCCCCTCGACAGGGGGCGTCACTGAAGCTTTCTTT.

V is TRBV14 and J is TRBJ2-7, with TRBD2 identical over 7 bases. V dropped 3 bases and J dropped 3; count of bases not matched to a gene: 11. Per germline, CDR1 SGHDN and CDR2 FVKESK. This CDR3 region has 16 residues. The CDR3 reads CASSHTGVAGFYEQYF. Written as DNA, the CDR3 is TGTGCCAGCAGCCATACTGGAGTAGCGGGCTTCTACGAGCAGTACTTC.

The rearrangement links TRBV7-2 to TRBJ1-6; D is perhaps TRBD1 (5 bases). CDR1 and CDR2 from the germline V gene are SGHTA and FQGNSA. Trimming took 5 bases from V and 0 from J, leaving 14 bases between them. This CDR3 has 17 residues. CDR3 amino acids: CASSRTGSSSYNSPLHF. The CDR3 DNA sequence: TGTGCCAGCAGCCGCACAGGATCGAGCTCCTATAATTCACCCCTCCACTTT.

The CDR3 here is CASSELQGVSSYGYTF. The CDR3 DNA is TGTGCCAGCAGTGAACTACAGGGGGTTTCTTCCTATGGCTACACCTTC. The chain couples TRBV2 to TRBJ1-2, with TRBD1 matching over 8 bases. The germline V gene encodes CDR1 SNHLY and CDR2 FYNNEI. The length of the CDR3 is 16 residues. Trimming removed 2 bases from V and 4 bases from J; junction bases left unmatched: 9.

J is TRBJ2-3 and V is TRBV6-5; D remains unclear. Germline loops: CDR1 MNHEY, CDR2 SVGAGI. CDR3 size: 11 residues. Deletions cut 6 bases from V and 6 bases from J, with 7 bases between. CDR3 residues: CASSSLDTQYF. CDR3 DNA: TGTGCCAGCAGCTCCTTGGATACGCAGTATTTT.

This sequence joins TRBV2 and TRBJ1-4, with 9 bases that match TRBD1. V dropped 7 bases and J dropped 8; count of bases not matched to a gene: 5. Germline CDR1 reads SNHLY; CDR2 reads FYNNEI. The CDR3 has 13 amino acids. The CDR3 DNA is TGTGCCAGCACCCCCGGGACAGGGGAAAAACTGTTTTTT. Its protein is CASTPGTGEKLFF.

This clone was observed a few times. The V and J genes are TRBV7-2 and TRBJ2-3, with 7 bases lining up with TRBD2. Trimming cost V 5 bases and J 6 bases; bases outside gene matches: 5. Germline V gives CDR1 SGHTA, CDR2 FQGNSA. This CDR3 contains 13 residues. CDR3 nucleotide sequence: TGTGCCAGCAGCGCCCGGGACTACGATACGCAGTATTTT. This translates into CASSARDYDTQYF. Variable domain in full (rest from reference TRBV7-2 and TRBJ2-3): GAGVSQSPSNKVTEKGKDVELRCDPISGHTALYWYRQSLGQGLEFLIYFQGNSAPDKSGLPSDRFSAERTGGSVSTLTIQRTQQEDSAVYLCASSARDYDTQYFGPGTRLTVL.

CDR3 loop: CASSSTLSTDTQYF. The CDR3 DNA reads as TGTGCCAGCAGCTCGACACTTAGCACAGATACGCAGTATTTT. The J gene is TRBJ2-3, the V gene TRBV7-6; D gene unclear. Trimming removed 4 bases at V and 0 bases at J, with 8 bases between. The CDR3 totals 14 residues. Germline values: CDR1 SGHVS, CDR2 FNYEAQ.

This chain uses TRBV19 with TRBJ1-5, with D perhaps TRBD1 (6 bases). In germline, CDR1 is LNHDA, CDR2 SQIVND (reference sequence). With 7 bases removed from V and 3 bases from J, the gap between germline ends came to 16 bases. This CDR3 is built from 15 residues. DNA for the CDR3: TGTGCCAGTAACTCTGGAAGACAGGCCAATCAGCCCCAGCATTTT. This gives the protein CASNSGRQANQPQHF.

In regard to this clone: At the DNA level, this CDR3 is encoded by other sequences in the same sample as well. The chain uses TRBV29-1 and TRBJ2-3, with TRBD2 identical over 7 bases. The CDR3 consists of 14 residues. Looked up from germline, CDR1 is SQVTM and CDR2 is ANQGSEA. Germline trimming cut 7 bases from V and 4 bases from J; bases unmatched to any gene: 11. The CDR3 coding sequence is TGCAGCGGGGGTGGCGGGGAGGGGTCAGATACGCAGTATTTT. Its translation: CSGGGGEGSDTQYF.

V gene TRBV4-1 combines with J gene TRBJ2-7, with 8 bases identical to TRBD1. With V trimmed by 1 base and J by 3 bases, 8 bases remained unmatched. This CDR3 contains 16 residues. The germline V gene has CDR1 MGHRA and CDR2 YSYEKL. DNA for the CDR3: TGCGCCAGCAGCCAAGGTTCCGGGACAGGCGTCTACGAGCAGTACTTC. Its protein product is CASSQGSGTGVYEQYF.

CDR3 DNA: TGTGCCAGCCAGCGGGGCACCGGGGAGCTGTTTTTT. This translates into CASQRGTGELFF. The chain combines TRBV6-4 with TRBJ2-2; 7 bases line up with TRBD2. J was trimmed by 4 bases and V by 8 bases; bases with no gene match: 1. The CDR3 has 12 residues. In germline, CDR1 is MRHNA, CDR2 SNTAGT.

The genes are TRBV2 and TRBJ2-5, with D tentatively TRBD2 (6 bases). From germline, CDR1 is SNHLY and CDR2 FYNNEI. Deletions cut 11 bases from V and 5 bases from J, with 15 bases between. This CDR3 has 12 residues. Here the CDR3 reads CAGGYGGETQYF. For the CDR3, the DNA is TGTGCCGGTGGGTACGGGGGTGAGACCCAGTACTTC.

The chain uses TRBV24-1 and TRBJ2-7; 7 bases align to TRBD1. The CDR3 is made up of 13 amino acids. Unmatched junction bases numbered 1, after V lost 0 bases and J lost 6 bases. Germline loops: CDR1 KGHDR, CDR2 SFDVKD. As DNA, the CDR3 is TGTGCCACCAGTGATTTGCCAGGGGGCGAGCAGTACTTC. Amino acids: CATSDLPGGEQYF.

CDR3 sequence (DNA): TGTGCCAGCAGTCCTCTAGCGGGGGGTTGGGATGAGCAGTTCTTC. This sequence encodes CASSPLAGGWDEQFF. This chain joins TRBV6-4 and TRBJ2-1; 11 positions match TRBD2. The V gene's germline CDR1 is MRHNA and CDR2 SNTAGT. V gave up 5 bases and J gave up 8 bases; unmatched junction bases: 8. The CDR3 extends over 15 amino acids.

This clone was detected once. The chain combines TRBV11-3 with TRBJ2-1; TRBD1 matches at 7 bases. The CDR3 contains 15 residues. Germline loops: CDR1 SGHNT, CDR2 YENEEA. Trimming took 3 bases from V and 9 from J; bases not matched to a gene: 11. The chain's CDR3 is CASSFRIQGSGEQFF. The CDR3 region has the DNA TGTGCCAGCAGCTTCAGAATACAGGGGTCGGGTGAGCAGTTCTTC.

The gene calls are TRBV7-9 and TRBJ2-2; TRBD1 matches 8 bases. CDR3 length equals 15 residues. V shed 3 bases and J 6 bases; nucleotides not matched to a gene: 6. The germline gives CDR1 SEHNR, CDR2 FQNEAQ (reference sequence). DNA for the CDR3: TGTGCCAGCAGCTTTAACAGGGGGGACGCCGGGGAGCTGTTTTTT. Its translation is CASSFNRGDAGELFF.